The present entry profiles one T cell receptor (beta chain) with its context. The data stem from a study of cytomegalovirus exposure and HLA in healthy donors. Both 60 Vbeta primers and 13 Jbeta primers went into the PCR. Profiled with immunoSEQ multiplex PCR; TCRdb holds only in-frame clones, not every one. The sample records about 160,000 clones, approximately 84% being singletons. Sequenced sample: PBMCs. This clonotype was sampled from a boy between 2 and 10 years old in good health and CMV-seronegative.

The CDR3 spells CSVATQGVAGDEQYF. CDR3 DNA: TGCAGCGTCGCCACCCAGGGGGTAGCGGGAGACGAGCAGTACTTC. This chain uses TRBV29-1 with TRBJ2-7, with 9 bases fitting TRBD2. This CDR3 has 15 amino acids. V lost 6 bases, J lost 5 bases, and 14 bases stayed unmatched. Germline lookup yields CDR1 SQVTM and CDR2 ANQGSEA.